The following is a T cell receptor beta chain sequence with its context. This sample is part of a study of blood T cell repertoires in COVID-19. Study details: Sources were T cells, B-cell-depleted T cells, or PBMCs; the material itself was cDNA or gDNA.

Per the original methods: Amplifying reference gene primers gave estimates of nucleated cell counts. Profiling relied on immunoSEQ multiplex PCR, and the TCRdb table lists in-frame clones only, not all of them. D and trimming come from the DNA, and the V and J calls and clone size come from that table. The data hold 200,000 to 250,000 clones, with around nine tenths observed a single time. The study drew participants aged about 18 to 89 years from 24 US areas. Participants' own reports of clinical history determined their cohort assignment. CDR3 size: 15 residues. Germline CDR1 is LGHDT and CDR2 is YNNKEL (reference sequence). Trimming cost V 4 bases and J 0 bases, with 10 bases left between them.

This receptor was taken from a woman younger than 45 who had been exposed to COVID-19. This chain connects TRBV3-1 (or the pseudogene TRBV3-2) to TRBJ1-5; D may be TRBD1 (5 bases). The material sequenced was PBMCs or T cells enriched from blood (not recorded which). The CDR3 is CASSLGLYSNQPQHF. The DNA of the CDR3 is TGTGCCAGCAGCCTGGGGCTCTATAGCAATCAGCCCCAGCATTTT.